The 2 T cell receptor beta chains presented below share a single source sample, sequenced in a study of T cell clonality in common variable immunodeficiency. Repertoires were generated with immunoSEQ multiplex PCR, while TCRdb's copy carries only in-frame clones and drops some. Recorded here are some 28,000 clones, none singletons. Input material: peripheral blood mononuclear cells. These receptors all come from a person aged 18-70 years in good health.

This clone was counted many times. The DNA ends 3 residues before the CDR3 does, and the rest of the CDR3 is filled in from the germline J gene. The J gene is TRBJ1-2, the V gene TRBV11-2; 7 nucleotides line up with TRBD1. CDR1 is SGHAT and CDR2 is FQNNGV in the germline V gene. With V trimmed by 4 bases and J by 2 bases, 7 bases remained unmatched. The CDR3 covers 15 residues. The DNA read from the CDR3 is TGTGCCAGCAGCTCAACCGGGACAGCCAACTATGGC. Protein sequence: CASSSTGTANYG. Given in full, the CDR3 is CASSSTGTANYGYTF.

This clone was found many times. The CDR3 goes on 3 residues after the read ends, and that part is filled in from the germline J gene. The rearrangement joins TRBV28 to TRBJ2-3; no firm D call. CDR3 length: 13 amino acids. CDR1 and CDR2 (germline): MDHEN, SYDVKM. V was trimmed by 8 bases and J by 3 bases, leaving 12 bases between them. The CDR3: CASVRSGTDTQYF. The part of the CDR3 DNA that was read is TGTGCCAGCGTGCGGAGTGGGACAGATACG.